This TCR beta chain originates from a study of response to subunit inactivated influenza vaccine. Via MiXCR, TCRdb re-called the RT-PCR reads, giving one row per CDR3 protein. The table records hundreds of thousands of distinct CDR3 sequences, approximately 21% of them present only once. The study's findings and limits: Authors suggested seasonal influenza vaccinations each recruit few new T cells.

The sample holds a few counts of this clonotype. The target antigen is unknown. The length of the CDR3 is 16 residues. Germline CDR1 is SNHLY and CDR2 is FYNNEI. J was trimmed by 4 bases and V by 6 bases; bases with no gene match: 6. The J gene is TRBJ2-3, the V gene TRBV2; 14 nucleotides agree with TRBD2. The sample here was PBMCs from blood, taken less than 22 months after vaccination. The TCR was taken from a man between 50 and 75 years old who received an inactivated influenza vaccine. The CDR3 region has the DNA TGTGCCAGCAGCCGGACTAGCGGGGGGTCCGCAGATACGCAGTATTTT. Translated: CASSRTSGGSADTQYF. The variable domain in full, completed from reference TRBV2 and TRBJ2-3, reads EPEVTQTPSHQVTQMGQEVILRCVPISNHLYFYWYRQILGQKVEFLVSFYNNEISEKSEIFDDQFSVERPDGSNFTLKIRSTKLEDSAMYFCASSRTSGGSADTQYFGPGTRLTVL.